This T cell receptor (beta chain) was recorded in a study of blood T cells in healthy people across ages. This clonotype was seen a few times. Through a sample-barcoded 5' primer and a J-beta primer mix, a second PCR was run for about 6 to 11 cycles. Each CDR3 protein gets one entry after TCRdb re-called the 5' RACE reads with MiXCR. The table records 1.5 million to 2 million distinct CDR3 sequences, about 39% of them present only once. The sequence came from a human donor in good health. Sequenced material: blood.

The CDR3 is CATSRDPRGLGNQPQHF. The CDR3 DNA follows: TGTGCCACCAGCAGAGATCCCCGGGGTTTGGGCAATCAGCCCCAGCATTTT. This chain uses TRBV15 with TRBJ1-5; D gene ambiguous. The CDR3 has 17 amino acids. Germline V gives CDR1 LNHNV, CDR2 YYDKDF (reference sequence). V was trimmed by 0 bases and J by 2 bases, leaving 14 bases between them.